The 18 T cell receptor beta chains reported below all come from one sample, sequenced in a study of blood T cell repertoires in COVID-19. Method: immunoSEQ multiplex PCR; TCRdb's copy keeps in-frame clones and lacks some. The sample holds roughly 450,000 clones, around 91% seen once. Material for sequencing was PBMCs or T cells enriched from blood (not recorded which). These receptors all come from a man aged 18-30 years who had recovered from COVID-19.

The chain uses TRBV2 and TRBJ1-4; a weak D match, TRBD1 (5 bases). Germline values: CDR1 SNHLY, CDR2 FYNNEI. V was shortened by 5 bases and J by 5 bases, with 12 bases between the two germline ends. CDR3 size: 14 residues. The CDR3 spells CASSPLQGNEKLFF. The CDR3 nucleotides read TGTGCCAGCAGTCCCCTCCAGGGAAATGAAAAACTGTTTTTT.

CDR3 amino acids: CASSQDWGRDNEKLFF. The CDR3 region has the DNA TGTGCCAGCAGCCAAGATTGGGGTCGGGATAATGAAAAACTGTTTTTT. This chain links TRBV3-1 (or the pseudogene TRBV3-2) with TRBJ1-4, with D unclear. From germline, CDR1 is LGHDT and CDR2 YNNKEL (reference sequence). The germline V and J ends were trimmed by 0 bases and 4 bases, with 12 bases remaining between them. The CDR3 spans 16 residues.

CDR3 region: CASSQDYRETQYF. CDR3 DNA sequence: TGTGCCAGCAGCCAAGATTACAGGGAGACCCAGTACTTC. The V gene is TRBV3-1 (or the pseudogene TRBV3-2), the J gene TRBJ2-5; perhaps TRBD1 as D (5 bases). Germline CDR1 reads LGHDT; CDR2 reads YNNKEL (reference sequence). Trimming stripped 0 bases from V and 5 bases from J, with 7 bases between. The CDR3 covers 13 residues.

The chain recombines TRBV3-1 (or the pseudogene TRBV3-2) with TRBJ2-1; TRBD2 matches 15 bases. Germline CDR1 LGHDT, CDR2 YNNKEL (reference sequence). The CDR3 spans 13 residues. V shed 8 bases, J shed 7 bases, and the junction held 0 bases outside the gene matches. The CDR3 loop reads CASGLAGGNEQFF. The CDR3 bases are TGTGCCAGCGGACTAGCGGGAGGGAATGAGCAGTTCTTC.

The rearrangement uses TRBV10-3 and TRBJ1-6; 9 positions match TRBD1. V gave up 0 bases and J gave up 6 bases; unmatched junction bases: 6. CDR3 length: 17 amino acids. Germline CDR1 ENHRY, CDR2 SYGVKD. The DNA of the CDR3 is TGTGCCATCAGTGAGTCGTTTCTACAGGGGGCTAATTCACCCCTCCACTTT. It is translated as CAISESFLQGANSPLHF.

As DNA, the CDR3 is TGTGCCAGCAGTTCCCCTTATAGCAATCAGCCCCAGCATTTT. Amino acids: CASSSPYSNQPQHF. V and J are TRBV27 and TRBJ1-5; D is unresolved. Between the trimmed V and J ends, which lost 4 bases and 0 bases, there was a span of 7 bases. Germline V lookup: CDR1 MNHEY, CDR2 SMNVEV (reference sequence). The CDR3 is made up of 14 amino acids.

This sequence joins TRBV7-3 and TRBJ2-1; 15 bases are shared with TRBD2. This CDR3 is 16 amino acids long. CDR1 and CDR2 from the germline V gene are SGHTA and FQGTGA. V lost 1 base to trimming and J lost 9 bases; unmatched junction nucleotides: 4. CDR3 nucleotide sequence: TGTGCCAGCAGCTTAATGGGACTAGCGGGAGGAAGTGAGCAGTTCTTC. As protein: CASSLMGLAGGSEQFF. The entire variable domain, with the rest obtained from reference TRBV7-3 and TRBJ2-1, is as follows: GAGVSQTPSNKVTEKGKYVELRCDPISGHTALYWYRQSLGQGPEFLIYFQGTGAADDSGLPNDRFFAVRPEGSVSTLKIQRTERGDSAVYLCASSLMGLAGGSEQFFGPGTRLTVL.

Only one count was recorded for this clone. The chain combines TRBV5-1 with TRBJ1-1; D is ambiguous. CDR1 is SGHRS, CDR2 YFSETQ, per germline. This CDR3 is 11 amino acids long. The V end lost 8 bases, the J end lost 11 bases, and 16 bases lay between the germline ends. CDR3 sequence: CASQDGRRAFF. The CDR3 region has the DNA TGCGCCAGTCAAGACGGGAGGAGGGCTTTCTTT.

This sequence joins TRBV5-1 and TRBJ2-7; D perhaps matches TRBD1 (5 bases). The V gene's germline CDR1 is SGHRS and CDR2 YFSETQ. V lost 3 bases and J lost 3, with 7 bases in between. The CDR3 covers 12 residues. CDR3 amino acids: CASSSDSYEQYF. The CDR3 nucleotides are TGCGCCAGCAGCTCCGACAGCTACGAGCAGTACTTC.

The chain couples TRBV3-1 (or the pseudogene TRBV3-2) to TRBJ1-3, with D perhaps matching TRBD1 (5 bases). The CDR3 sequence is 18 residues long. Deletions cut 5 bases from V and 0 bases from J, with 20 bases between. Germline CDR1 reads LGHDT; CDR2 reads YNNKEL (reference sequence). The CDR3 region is CASSNQRGHQTSGNTIYF. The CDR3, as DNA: TGTGCCAGCAGCAACCAAAGAGGACACCAGACCTCTGGAAACACCATATATTTT.

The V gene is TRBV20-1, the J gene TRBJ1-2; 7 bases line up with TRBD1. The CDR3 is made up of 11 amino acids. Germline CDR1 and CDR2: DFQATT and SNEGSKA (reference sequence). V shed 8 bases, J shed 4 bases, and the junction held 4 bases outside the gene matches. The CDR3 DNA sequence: TGCAGTACAGGGGCCCTCTATGGCTACACCTTC. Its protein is CSTGALYGYTF.

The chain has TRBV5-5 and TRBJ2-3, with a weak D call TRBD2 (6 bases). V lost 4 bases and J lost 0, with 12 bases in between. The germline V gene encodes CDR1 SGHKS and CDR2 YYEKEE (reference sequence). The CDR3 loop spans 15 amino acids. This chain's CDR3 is CASSPAGPSTDTQYF. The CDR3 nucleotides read TGTGCCAGCAGCCCGGCGGGACCTAGCACAGATACGCAGTATTTT.

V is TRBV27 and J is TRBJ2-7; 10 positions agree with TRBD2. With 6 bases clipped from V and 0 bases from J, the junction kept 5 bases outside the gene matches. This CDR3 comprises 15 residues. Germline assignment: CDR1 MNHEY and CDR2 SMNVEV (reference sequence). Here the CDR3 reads CASSLKRGGSYEQYF. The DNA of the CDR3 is TGTGCCAGCAGCTTAAAGCGGGGGGGCTCCTACGAGCAGTACTTC.

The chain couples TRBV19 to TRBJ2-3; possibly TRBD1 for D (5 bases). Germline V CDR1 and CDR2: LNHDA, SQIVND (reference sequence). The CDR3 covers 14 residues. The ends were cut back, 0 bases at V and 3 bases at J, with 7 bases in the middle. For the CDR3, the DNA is TGTGCCAGTAGTATAGAGGCAGGGACAGATACGCAGTATTTT. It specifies CASSIEAGTDTQYF.

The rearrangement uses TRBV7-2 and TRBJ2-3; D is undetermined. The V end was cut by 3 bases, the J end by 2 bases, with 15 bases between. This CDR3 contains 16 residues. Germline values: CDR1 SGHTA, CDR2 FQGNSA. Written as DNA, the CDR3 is TGTGCCAGCAGCTTGACTTACCATCGGTCCACAGATACGCAGTATTTT. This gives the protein CASSLTYHRSTDTQYF.

This chain's CDR3 is CATQDRGLNQPQHF. The DNA for the CDR3 is TGTGCCACACAGGACAGGGGGCTCAATCAGCCCCAGCATTTT. The gene calls are TRBV2 and TRBJ1-5, with TRBD1 matching over 11 bases. The CDR3 sequence is 14 residues long. J gave up 3 bases and V 10 bases, and 5 bases lay outside the gene matches. Per germline, CDR1 SNHLY and CDR2 FYNNEI.

The CDR3 region is CASSPLGTGGGNGYTF. The CDR3 DNA follows: TGTGCCAGCTCACCACTTGGGACAGGGGGCGGAAATGGCTACACCTTC. The V and J genes are TRBV18 and TRBJ1-2; 12 nucleotides agree with TRBD1. The CDR3 runs 16 residues. CDR1 and CDR2 (germline): KGHSH, LQKENI. Unmatched junction bases numbered 6, after V lost 1 base and J lost 6 bases.

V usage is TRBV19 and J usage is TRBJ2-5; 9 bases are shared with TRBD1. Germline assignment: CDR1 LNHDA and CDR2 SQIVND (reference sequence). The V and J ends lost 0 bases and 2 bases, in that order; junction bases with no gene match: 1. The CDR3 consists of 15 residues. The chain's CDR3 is CASSIDGTGQETQYF. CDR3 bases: TGTGCCAGTAGTATAGACGGGACAGGGCAAGAGACCCAGTACTTC. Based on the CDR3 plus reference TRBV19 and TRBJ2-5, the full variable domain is DGGITQSPKYLFRKEGQNVTLSCEQNLNHDAMYWYRQDPGQGLRLIYYSQIVNDFQKGDIAEGYSVSREKKESFPLTVTSAQKNPTAFYLCASSIDGTGQETQYFGPGTRLLVL.